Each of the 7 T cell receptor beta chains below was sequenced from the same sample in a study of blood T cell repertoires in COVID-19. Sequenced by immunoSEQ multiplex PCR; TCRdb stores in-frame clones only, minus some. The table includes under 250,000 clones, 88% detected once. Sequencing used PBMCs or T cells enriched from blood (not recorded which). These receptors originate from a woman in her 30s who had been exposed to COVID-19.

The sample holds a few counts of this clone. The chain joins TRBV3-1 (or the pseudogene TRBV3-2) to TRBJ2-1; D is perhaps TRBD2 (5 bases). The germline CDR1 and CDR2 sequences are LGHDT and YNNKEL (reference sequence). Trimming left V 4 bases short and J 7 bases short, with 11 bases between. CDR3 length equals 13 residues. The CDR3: CASSPRLSNEQFF. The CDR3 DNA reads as TGTGCCAGCAGCCCCCGACTATCAAATGAGCAGTTCTTC.

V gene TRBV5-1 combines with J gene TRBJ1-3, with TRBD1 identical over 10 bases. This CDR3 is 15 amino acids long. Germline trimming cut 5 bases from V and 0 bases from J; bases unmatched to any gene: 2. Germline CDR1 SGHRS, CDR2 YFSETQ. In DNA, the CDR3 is TGCGCCAGCAGGGGACAGGGGATCTCTGGAAACACCATATATTTT. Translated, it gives CASRGQGISGNTIYF.

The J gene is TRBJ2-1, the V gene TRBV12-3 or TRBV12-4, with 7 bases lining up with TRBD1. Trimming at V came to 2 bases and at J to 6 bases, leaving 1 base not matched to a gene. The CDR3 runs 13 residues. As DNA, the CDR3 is TGTGCCAGCAGTTTAAGGGGGCGCAATGAGCAGTTCTTC. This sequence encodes CASSLRGRNEQFF.

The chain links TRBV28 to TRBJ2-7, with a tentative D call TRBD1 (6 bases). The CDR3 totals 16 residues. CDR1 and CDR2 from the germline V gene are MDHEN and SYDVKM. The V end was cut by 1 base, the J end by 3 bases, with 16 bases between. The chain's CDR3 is CASSLYGTGTRYEQYF. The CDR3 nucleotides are TGTGCCAGCAGTTTATACGGCACCGGGACACGCTACGAGCAGTACTTC. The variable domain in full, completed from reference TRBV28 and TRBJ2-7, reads DVKVTQSSRYLVKRTGEKVFLECVQDMDHENMFWYRQDPGLGLRLIYFSYDVKMKEKGDIPEGYSVSREKKERFSLILESASTNQTSMYLCASSLYGTGTRYEQYFGPGTRLTVT.

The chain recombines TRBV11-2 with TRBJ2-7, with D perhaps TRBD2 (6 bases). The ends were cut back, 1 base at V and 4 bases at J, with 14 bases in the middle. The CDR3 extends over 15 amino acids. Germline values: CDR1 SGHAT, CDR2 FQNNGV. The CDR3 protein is CASSLVGREWYEQYF. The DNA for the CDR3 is TGTGCCAGCAGCTTAGTTGGGCGGGAATGGTACGAGCAGTACTTC. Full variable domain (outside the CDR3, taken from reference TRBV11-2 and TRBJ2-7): EAGVAQSPRYKIIEKRQSVAFWCNPISGHATLYWYQQILGQGPKLLIQFQNNGVVDDSQLPKDRFSAERLKGVDSTLKIQPAKLEDSAVYLCASSLVGREWYEQYFGPGTRLTVT.

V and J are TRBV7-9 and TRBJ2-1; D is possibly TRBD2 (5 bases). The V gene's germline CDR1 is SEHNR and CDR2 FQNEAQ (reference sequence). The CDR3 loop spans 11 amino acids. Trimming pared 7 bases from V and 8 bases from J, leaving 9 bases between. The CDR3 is CASTRGHEQFF. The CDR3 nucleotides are TGTGCCAGCACCCGAGGGCATGAGCAGTTCTTC.

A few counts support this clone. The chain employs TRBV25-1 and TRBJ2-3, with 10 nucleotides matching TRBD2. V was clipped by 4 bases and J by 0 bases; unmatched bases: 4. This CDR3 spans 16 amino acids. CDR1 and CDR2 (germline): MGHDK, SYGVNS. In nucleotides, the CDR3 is TGTGCCAGCAGTGTCACTAGCGGGGTTAGCACAGATACGCAGTATTTT. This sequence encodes CASSVTSGVSTDTQYF.